This TCR beta chain was sequenced for a study of control samples from healthy donors and cancer patients. CDR3 length equals 13 residues. Germline CDR1 and CDR2: SGHRS and YFSETQ. Trimming left V 5 bases short and J 1 base short, with 9 bases between. Profiling relied on immunoSEQ multiplex PCR, and the TCRdb table lists in-frame clones only, not all of them. The table includes about 85,000 clones, approximately 91% detected once. Material: blood. The chain couples TRBV5-1 to TRBJ1-1; no clear D. This sequence was found in a woman aged 55 to 70 in good health. The CDR3 DNA follows: TGCGCCAGCAGAGTAGGCGGGAACACTGAAGCTTTCTTT. Its translation is CASRVGGNTEAFF.